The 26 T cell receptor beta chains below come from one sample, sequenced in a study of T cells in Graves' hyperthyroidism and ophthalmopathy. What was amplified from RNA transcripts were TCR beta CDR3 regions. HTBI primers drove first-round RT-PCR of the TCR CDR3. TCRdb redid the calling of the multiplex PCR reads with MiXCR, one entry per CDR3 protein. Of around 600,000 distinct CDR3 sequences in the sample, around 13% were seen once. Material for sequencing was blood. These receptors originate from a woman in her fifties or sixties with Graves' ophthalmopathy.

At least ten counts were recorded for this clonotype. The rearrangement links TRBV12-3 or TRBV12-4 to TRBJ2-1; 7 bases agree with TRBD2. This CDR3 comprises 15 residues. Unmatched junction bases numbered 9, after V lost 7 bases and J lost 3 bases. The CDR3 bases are TGTGCCAGCAACCGTCGGGACTATCTCTACAATGAGCAGTTCTTC. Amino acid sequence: CASNRRDYLYNEQFF.

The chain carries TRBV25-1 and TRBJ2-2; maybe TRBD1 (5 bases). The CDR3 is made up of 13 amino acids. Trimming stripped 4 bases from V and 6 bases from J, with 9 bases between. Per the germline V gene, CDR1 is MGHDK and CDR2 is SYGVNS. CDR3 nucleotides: TGTGCCAGCAGTGCGGCAGGGTCCGGGGAGCTGTTTTTT. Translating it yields CASSAAGSGELFF.

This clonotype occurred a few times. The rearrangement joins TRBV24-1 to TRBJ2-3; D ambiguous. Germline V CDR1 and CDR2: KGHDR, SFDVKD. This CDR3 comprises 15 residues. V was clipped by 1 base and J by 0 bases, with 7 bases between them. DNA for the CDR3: TGTGCCACCAGTGATTTTTCGGGCAGCACAGATACGCAGTATTTT. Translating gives CATSDFSGSTDTQYF.

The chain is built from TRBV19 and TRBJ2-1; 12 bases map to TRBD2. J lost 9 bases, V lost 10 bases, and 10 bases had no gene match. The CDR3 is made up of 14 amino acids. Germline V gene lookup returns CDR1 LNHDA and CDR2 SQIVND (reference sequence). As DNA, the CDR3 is TGTGCCACTAGGACTAGCGGGATTAGGGGTGAGCAGTTCTTC. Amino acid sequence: CATRTSGIRGEQFF.

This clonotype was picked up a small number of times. The CDR3 nucleotides are TGTGCCAGCAGCCAAGACTCGGACAATGAGCAGTTCTTC. This codes for CASSQDSDNEQFF. The chain links TRBV11-3 to TRBJ2-1; D is uncertain. The V and J ends lost 5 bases and 5 bases respectively, with 10 bases between them. Germline values: CDR1 SGHNT, CDR2 YENEEA. CDR3 size: 13 residues.

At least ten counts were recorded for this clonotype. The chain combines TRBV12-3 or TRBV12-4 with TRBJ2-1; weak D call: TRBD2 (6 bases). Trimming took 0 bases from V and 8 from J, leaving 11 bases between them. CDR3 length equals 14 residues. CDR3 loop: CASSLAGGVYEQFF. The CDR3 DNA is TGTGCCAGCAGTTTAGCGGGAGGAGTTTATGAGCAGTTCTTC.

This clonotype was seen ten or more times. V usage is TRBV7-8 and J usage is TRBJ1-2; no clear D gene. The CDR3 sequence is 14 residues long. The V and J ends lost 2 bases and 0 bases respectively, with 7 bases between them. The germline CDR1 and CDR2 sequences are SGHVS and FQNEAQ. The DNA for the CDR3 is TGTGCCAGCAGCTTATCACACGCTAACTATGGCTACACCTTC. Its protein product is CASSLSHANYGYTF.

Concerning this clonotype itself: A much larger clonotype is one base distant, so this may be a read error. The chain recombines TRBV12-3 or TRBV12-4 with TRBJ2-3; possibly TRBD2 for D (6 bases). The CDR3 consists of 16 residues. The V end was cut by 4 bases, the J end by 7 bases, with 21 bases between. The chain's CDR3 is CASSSYGSNRDYTQYF. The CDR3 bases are TGTGCCAGCAGTTCATACGGGAGCAACAGAGATTATACGCAGTATTTT.

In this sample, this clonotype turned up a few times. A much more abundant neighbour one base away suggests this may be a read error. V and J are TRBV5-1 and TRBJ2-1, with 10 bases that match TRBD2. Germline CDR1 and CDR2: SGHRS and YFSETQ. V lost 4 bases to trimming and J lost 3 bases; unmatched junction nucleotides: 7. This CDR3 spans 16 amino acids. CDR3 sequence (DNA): TGCGCCAGCAGCCGACCAGCGGGAGGGCACTACAATGAGCAGTTCTTC. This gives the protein CASSRPAGGHYNEQFF. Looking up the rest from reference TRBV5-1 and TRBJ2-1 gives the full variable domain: KAGVTQTPRYLIKTRGQQVTLSCSPISGHRSVSWYQQTPGQGLQFLFEYFSETQRNKGNFPGRFSGRQFSNSRSEMNVSTLELGDSALYLCASSRPAGGHYNEQFFGPGTRLTVL.

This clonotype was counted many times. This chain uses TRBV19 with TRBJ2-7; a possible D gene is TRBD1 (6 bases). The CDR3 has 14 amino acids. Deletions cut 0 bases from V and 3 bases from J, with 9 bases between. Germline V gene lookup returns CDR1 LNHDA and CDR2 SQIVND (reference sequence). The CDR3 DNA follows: TGTGCCAGTAGTATAGAACAGGGCGTCTACGAGCAGTACTTC. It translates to CASSIEQGVYEQYF. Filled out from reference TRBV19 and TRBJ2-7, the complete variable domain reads DGGITQSPKYLFRKEGQNVTLSCEQNLNHDAMYWYRQDPGQGLRLIYYSQIVNDFQKGDIAEGYSVSREKKESFPLTVTSAQKNPTAFYLCASSIEQGVYEQYFGPGTRLTVT.

The CDR3 sequence is CASSYGGGRLFF. The CDR3 DNA reads TGTGCCAGCAGTTACGGGGGCGGGAGATTGTTTTTT. The chain recombines TRBV6-5 with TRBJ2-2; a weak D match, TRBD2 (7 bases). Germline V gene sequence: CDR1 MNHEY, CDR2 SVGAGI. CDR3 length equals 12 residues. V was pared by 2 bases and J by 15 bases, with 13 bases between.

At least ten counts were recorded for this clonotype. The CDR3 here is CASRSSTSGKHNEQFF. CDR3 sequence (DNA): TGTGCCAGCAGGTCCTCGACTAGCGGGAAACACAATGAGCAGTTCTTC. V usage is TRBV12-3 or TRBV12-4 and J usage is TRBJ2-1, with TRBD2 matching 11 bases. J was trimmed by 5 bases and V by 6 bases; bases with no gene match: 9. The CDR3 is 16 amino acids.

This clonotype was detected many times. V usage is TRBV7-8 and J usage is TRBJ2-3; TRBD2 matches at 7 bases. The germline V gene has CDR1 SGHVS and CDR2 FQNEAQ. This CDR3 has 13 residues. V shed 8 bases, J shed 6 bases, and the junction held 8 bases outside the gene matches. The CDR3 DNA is TGTGCCAGCTCCGCGGGAGCCCCCGATACGCAGTATTTT. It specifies CASSAGAPDTQYF. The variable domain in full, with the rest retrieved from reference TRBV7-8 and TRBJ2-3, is GAGVSQSPRYKVAKRGQDVALRCDPISGHVSLFWYQQALGQGPEFLTYFQNEAQLDKSGLPSDRFFAERPEGSVSTLKIQRTQQEDSAVYLCASSAGAPDTQYFGPGTRLTVL.

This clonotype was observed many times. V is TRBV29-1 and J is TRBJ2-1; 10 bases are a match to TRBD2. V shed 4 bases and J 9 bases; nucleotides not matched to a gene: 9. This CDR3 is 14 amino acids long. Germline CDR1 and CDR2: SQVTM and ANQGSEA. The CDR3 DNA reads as TGCAGCGTTGGGGCTAGCGGGAGAGAGGGTGAGCAGTTCTTC. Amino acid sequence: CSVGASGREGEQFF.

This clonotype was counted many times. CDR3: CASSPSVNSYEQYF. As DNA, the CDR3 is TGTGCCAGCAGCCCTAGCGTCAACTCCTACGAGCAGTACTTC. The chain has TRBV7-2 and TRBJ2-7; D may be TRBD2 (6 bases). From germline, CDR1 is SGHTA and CDR2 FQGNSA. CDR3 length: 14 amino acids. V was trimmed by 5 bases and J by 0 bases, leaving 11 bases between them.

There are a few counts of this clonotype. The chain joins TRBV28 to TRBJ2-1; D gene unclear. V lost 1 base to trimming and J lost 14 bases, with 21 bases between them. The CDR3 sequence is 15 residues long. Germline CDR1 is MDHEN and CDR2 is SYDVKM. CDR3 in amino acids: CASSLYSRPTYREFF. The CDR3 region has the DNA TGTGCCAGCAGTTTATATAGTAGGCCGACATATCGAGAGTTCTTC.

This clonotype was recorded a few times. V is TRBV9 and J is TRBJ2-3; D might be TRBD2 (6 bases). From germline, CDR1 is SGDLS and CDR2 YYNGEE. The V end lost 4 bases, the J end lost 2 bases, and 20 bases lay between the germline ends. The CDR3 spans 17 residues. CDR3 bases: TGTGCCAGCAGCCCCCGAGGGAGCGGGTTCCCCACAGATACGCAGTATTTT. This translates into CASSPRGSGFPTDTQYF.

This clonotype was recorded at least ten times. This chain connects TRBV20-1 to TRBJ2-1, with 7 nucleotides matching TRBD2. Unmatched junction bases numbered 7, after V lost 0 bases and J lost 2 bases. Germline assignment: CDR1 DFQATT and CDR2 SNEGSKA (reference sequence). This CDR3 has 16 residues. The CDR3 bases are TGCAGTGCTAGAGATAGGGCGGGAGCCACCTACAATGAGCAGTTCTTC. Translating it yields CSARDRAGATYNEQFF.

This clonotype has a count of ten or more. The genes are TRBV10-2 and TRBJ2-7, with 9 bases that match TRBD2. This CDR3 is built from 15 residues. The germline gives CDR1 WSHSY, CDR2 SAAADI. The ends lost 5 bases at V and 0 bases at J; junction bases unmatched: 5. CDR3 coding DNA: TGCGCCAGCAGTCCTCTAGCGGGATACTCCTACGAGCAGTACTTC. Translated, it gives CASSPLAGYSYEQYF.

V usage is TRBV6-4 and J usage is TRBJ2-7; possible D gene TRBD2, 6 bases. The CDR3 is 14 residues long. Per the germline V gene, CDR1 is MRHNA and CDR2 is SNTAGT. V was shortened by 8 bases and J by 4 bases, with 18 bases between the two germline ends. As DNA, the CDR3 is TGTGCCAGCTTATTGGGTGGAGGGGTTTACGAGCAGTACTTC. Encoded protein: CASLLGGGVYEQYF.

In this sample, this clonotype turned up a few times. CDR3 coding DNA: TGTGCCACCAGTGAAAACCCAACCCGTCTAGCGGGAGTGGGGGAGACCCAGTACTTC. Translation: CATSENPTRLAGVGETQYF. The chain couples TRBV24-1 to TRBJ2-5, with TRBD2 matching over 10 bases. Germline V lookup: CDR1 KGHDR, CDR2 SFDVKD. The CDR3 covers 19 residues. Trimming took 4 bases from V and 5 from J; bases not matched to a gene: 18.

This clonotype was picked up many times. The CDR3 is CASSFTGGNQPQHF. CDR3 coding DNA: TGTGCCAGCAGCTTTACAGGGGGCAATCAGCCCCAGCATTTT. V gene TRBV5-6 combines with J gene TRBJ1-5; 7 nucleotides line up with TRBD1. The CDR3 is 14 residues long. J was trimmed by 2 bases and V by 2 bases; bases with no gene match: 1. Germline-derived CDR1 and CDR2 are SGHDT and YYEEEE.

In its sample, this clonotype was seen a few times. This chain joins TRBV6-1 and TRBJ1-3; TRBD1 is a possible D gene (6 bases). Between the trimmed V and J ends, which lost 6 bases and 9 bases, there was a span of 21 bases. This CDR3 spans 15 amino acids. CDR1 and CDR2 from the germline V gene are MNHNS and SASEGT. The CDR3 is CASSTPGHLTGTIYF. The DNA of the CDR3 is TGTGCCAGCAGCACCCCGGGACACCTCACCGGCACCATATATTTT.

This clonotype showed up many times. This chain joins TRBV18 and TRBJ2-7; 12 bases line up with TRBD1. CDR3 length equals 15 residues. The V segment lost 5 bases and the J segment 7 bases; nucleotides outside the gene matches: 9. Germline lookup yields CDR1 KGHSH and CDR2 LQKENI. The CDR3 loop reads CASSAGDRGRREQYF. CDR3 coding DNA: TGTGCCAGCTCAGCGGGGGACAGGGGGCGCCGAGAGCAGTACTTC.

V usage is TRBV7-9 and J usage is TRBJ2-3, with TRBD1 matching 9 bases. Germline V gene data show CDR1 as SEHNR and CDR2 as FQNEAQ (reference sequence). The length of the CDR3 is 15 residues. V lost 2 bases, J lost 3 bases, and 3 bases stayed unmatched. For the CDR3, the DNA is TGTGCCAGCAGCTTAATCGGACAGGGGACAGATACGCAGTATTTT. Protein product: CASSLIGQGTDTQYF.

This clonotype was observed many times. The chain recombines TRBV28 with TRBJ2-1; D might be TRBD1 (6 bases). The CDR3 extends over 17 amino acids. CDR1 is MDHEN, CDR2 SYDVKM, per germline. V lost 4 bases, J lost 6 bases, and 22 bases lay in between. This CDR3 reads CASSWGGWGRGFNEQFF. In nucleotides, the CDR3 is TGTGCCAGCAGTTGGGGTGGGTGGGGGCGTGGGTTCAATGAGCAGTTCTTC.